A selection of T cell receptor beta chains follows, all from one sample in a study of blood T cells in healthy people across ages. Via MiXCR, TCRdb re-called the 5' RACE reads, giving one row per CDR3 protein. The table shows around 970,000 distinct CDR3 sequences, with around 54% occurring only once. The specimen was blood. All receptors derive from a woman aged 60-75 years in good health. Both conserved end residues are part of each CDR3. D genes are given only for firm matches. Clone size appears in some rows only: once, few, many, or a class for an expanded clone.

D gene: TRBD1
clone size: once
J gene: TRBJ1-3
V gene: TRBV7-2
CDR3 protein: CASSLIGTGVGNTIYF
CDR3 DNA: TGTGCCAGCAGTCTTATCGGGACAGGGGTTGGAAACACCATATATTTT

D gene: TRBD1
clone size: NA
J gene: TRBJ1-1
V gene: TRBV20-1
CDR3 protein: CSADRGFSSEAFF
CDR3 DNA: TGCAGTGCAGACAGGGGGTTTTCATCTGAAGCTTTCTTT

D gene: TRBD2
clone size: NA
J gene: TRBJ2-1
V gene: TRBV30
CDR3 protein: CAWSQGLAGEQFF
CDR3 DNA: TGTGCCTGGAGCCAGGGACTAGCAGGCGAGCAGTTCTTC

D gene: NA
clone size: NA
J gene: TRBJ2-5
V gene: TRBV29-1
CDR3 protein: CSVGGRRETQYF
CDR3 DNA: TGCAGCGTTGGAGGGCGGAGGGAGACCCAGTACTTC

D gene: NA
clone size: NA
J gene: TRBJ2-3
V gene: TRBV5-1
CDR3 protein: CASSVGGVADTQYF
CDR3 DNA: TGCGCCAGCAGCGTAGGAGGGGTGGCAGATACGCAGTATTTT

D gene: NA
clone size: few
J gene: TRBJ1-4
V gene: TRBV7-2
CDR3 protein: CASSLSGTRNEKLFF
CDR3 DNA: TGTGCCAGCAGCCTCTCAGGGACACGTAATGAAAAACTGTTTTTT

D gene: NA
clone size: NA
J gene: TRBJ2-7
V gene: TRBV20-1
CDR3 protein: CSARDGAGVFYEQYF
CDR3 DNA: TGCAGTGCTAGAGATGGGGCAGGGGTGTTCTACGAGCAGTACTTC

D gene: TRBD1
clone size: NA
J gene: TRBJ2-5
V gene: TRBV4-2
CDR3 protein: CASSQDYGFGRGRLETQYF
CDR3 DNA: TGTGCCAGCAGCCAAGATTACGGTTTCGGCAGGGGGCGGCTTGAGACCCAGTACTTC

D gene: NA
clone size: few
J gene: TRBJ2-3
V gene: TRBV12-3/TRBV12-4
CDR3 protein: CASSLGSGLDTQYF
CDR3 DNA: TGTGCCAGCAGTTTAGGGTCGGGGTTAGATACGCAGTATTTT

D gene: TRBD2
clone size: NA
J gene: TRBJ2-1
V gene: TRBV29-1
CDR3 protein: CSVPGLVVNEQFF
CDR3 DNA: TGCAGCGTCCCGGGACTAGTGGTAAATGAGCAGTTCTTC

D gene: NA
clone size: NA
J gene: TRBJ2-7
V gene: TRBV5-1
CDR3 protein: CASSTEGRNNEQYF
CDR3 DNA: TGCGCCAGCAGCACCGAGGGCCGCAACAATGAGCAGTACTTC

D gene: TRBD2
clone size: few
J gene: TRBJ2-7
V gene: TRBV7-2
CDR3 protein: CASSPGTSGGEQYF
CDR3 DNA: TGTGCCAGCAGTCCCGGGACTAGCGGGGGCGAGCAGTACTTC

D gene: NA
clone size: NA
J gene: TRBJ1-1
V gene: TRBV12-3/TRBV12-4
CDR3 protein: CASSRGVGAFF
CDR3 DNA: TGTGCCAGCAGTCGGGGGGTTGGAGCTTTCTTT

D gene: NA
clone size: few
J gene: TRBJ2-1
V gene: TRBV29-1
CDR3 protein: CSAVGAGYNEQFF
CDR3 DNA: TGCAGCGCCGTCGGGGCTGGGTACAATGAGCAGTTCTTC

D gene: NA
clone size: NA
J gene: TRBJ2-6
V gene: TRBV6-1
CDR3 protein: CASSRKPRGSGANVLTF
CDR3 DNA: TGTGCCAGCAGCCGTAAGCCCAGGGGATCTGGGGCCAACGTCCTGACTTTC

D gene: TRBD2
clone size: NA
J gene: TRBJ2-1
V gene: TRBV11-2
CDR3 protein: CASSLTRLARNEQFF
CDR3 DNA: TGTGCCAGCAGCTTAACGAGACTAGCGAGGAATGAGCAGTTCTTC

D gene: NA
clone size: NA
J gene: TRBJ2-5
V gene: TRBV5-6
CDR3 protein: CASSPVDSQETQYF
CDR3 DNA: TGTGCCAGCAGCCCCGTGGACAGCCAAGAGACCCAGTACTTC

D gene: NA
clone size: NA
J gene: TRBJ1-5
V gene: TRBV27
CDR3 protein: CASRTGVQPQHF
CDR3 DNA: TGTGCCAGCAGAACGGGAGTACAGCCCCAGCATTTT

D gene: NA
clone size: few
J gene: TRBJ2-7
V gene: TRBV20-1
CDR3 protein: CSARRDLEQYF
CDR3 DNA: TGCAGTGCCCGAAGGGACCTCGAGCAGTACTTC

D gene: NA
clone size: NA
J gene: TRBJ1-5
V gene: TRBV12-3/TRBV12-4
CDR3 protein: CASSLAATGQPQHF
CDR3 DNA: TGTGCCAGCAGTTTAGCCGCAACAGGGCAGCCCCAGCATTTT

D gene: TRBD1
clone size: NA
J gene: TRBJ1-4
V gene: TRBV5-1
CDR3 protein: CASSSRQGGTNEKLFF
CDR3 DNA: TGCGCCAGCAGCTCCCGACAGGGGGGGACTAATGAAAAACTGTTTTTT

D gene: NA
clone size: NA
J gene: TRBJ1-4
V gene: TRBV2
CDR3 protein: CASGQHEKLFF
CDR3 DNA: TGTGCCAGCGGGCAACATGAAAAACTGTTTTTT

D gene: TRBD2
clone size: NA
J gene: TRBJ2-7
V gene: TRBV3-1
CDR3 protein: CASGREGRGYEQYF
CDR3 DNA: TGTGCCAGCGGACGGGAGGGCCGAGGCTACGAGCAGTACTTC

D gene: NA
clone size: NA
J gene: TRBJ2-7
V gene: TRBV6-2/TRBV6-3
CDR3 protein: CASGTGVTNEQYF
CDR3 DNA: TGTGCCAGCGGGACGGGAGTTACTAACGAGCAGTACTTC

D gene: TRBD1
clone size: NA
J gene: TRBJ1-2
V gene: TRBV7-6
CDR3 protein: CASSTGGGYTF
CDR3 DNA: TGTGCCAGCAGCACAGGGGGCGGCTACACCTTC

D gene: TRBD2
clone size: NA
J gene: TRBJ2-5
V gene: TRBV10-3
CDR3 protein: CAISAGGLQETQYF
CDR3 DNA: TGTGCCATCAGTGCGGGGGGACTCCAAGAGACCCAGTACTTC

D gene: NA
clone size: NA
J gene: TRBJ2-7
V gene: TRBV6-5
CDR3 protein: CASSYVAAPYEQYF
CDR3 DNA: TGTGCCAGCAGTTACGTAGCAGCCCCCTACGAGCAGTACTTC

D gene: NA
clone size: few
J gene: TRBJ2-3
V gene: TRBV18
CDR3 protein: CASSPADSPTDTQYF
CDR3 DNA: TGTGCCAGCTCACCGGCAGATTCCCCCACAGATACGCAGTATTTT

D gene: TRBD1
clone size: NA
J gene: TRBJ2-1
V gene: TRBV7-9
CDR3 protein: CASDKTTGDLREQFF
CDR3 DNA: TGTGCCAGTGATAAAACGACAGGGGACCTCCGTGAGCAGTTCTTC

D gene: TRBD2
clone size: NA
J gene: TRBJ2-7
V gene: TRBV4-3
CDR3 protein: CASSQEGARDYYEQYF
CDR3 DNA: TGCGCCAGCAGCCAAGAGGGTGCGCGGGACTACTACGAGCAGTACTTC

D gene: NA
clone size: few
J gene: TRBJ2-7
V gene: TRBV20-1
CDR3 protein: CSARGVNRGIRGEQYF
CDR3 DNA: TGCAGTGCTAGAGGGGTTAATCGTGGGATACGTGGCGAGCAGTACTTC

D gene: NA
clone size: few
J gene: TRBJ1-4
V gene: TRBV9
CDR3 protein: CASSAGTAMAEKLFF
CDR3 DNA: TGTGCCAGCAGCGCAGGGACGGCAATGGCTGAAAAACTGTTTTTT

D gene: TRBD1
clone size: NA
J gene: TRBJ2-3
V gene: TRBV6-5
CDR3 protein: CATSQGADTQYF
CDR3 DNA: TGTGCCACGAGCCAGGGGGCAGATACGCAGTATTTT

D gene: TRBD1
clone size: NA
J gene: TRBJ2-5
V gene: TRBV20-1
CDR3 protein: CSARDPTGGRKTQYF
CDR3 DNA: TGCAGTGCTAGAGATCCCACAGGGGGCCGGAAGACCCAGTACTTC

D gene: TRBD2
clone size: few
J gene: TRBJ2-6
V gene: TRBV12-3/TRBV12-4
CDR3 protein: CASSPRLAGVSGANVLTF
CDR3 DNA: TGTGCCAGCAGCCCGCGACTAGCGGGAGTCAGTGGGGCCAACGTCCTGACTTTC

D gene: TRBD2
clone size: few
J gene: TRBJ2-5
V gene: TRBV13
CDR3 protein: CASSFSGRAREQYF
CDR3 DNA: TGTGCCAGCAGCTTTAGCGGGAGGGCGAGGGAGCAGTACTTC

D gene: NA
clone size: few
J gene: TRBJ2-7
V gene: TRBV15
CDR3 protein: CATSGVQGLTYEQYF
CDR3 DNA: TGTGCCACCAGCGGCGTTCAGGGGCTTACCTACGAGCAGTACTTC

D gene: TRBD2
clone size: many
J gene: TRBJ2-7
V gene: TRBV7-2
CDR3 protein: CASRPPQGLAGGNSYEQYF
CDR3 DNA: TGTGCCAGCAGGCCTCCCCAGGGACTAGCGGGAGGTAACTCCTACGAGCAGTACTTC

D gene: NA
clone size: NA
J gene: TRBJ2-1
V gene: TRBV4-1
CDR3 protein: CASSQSVWDEQFF
CDR3 DNA: TGCGCCAGCAGCCAATCTGTATGGGATGAGCAGTTCTTC

D gene: NA
clone size: NA
J gene: TRBJ2-7
V gene: TRBV7-2
CDR3 protein: CASSPRSVGEQYF
CDR3 DNA: TGTGCCAGCAGCCCAAGAAGCGTGGGCGAGCAGTACTTC

D gene: TRBD2
clone size: few
J gene: TRBJ2-1
V gene: TRBV6-5
CDR3 protein: CASSASGRPYNEQFF
CDR3 DNA: TGTGCCAGCAGCGCTAGCGGGAGACCCTACAATGAGCAGTTCTTC

D gene: TRBD1
clone size: NA
J gene: TRBJ2-1
V gene: TRBV27
CDR3 protein: CASSRGTGPYNEQFF
CDR3 DNA: TGTGCCAGCAGTCGCGGGACAGGGCCCTACAATGAGCAGTTCTTC

D gene: NA
clone size: NA
J gene: TRBJ1-6
V gene: TRBV12-3/TRBV12-4
CDR3 protein: CASSSSEVGNSPLHF
CDR3 DNA: TGTGCCAGCAGTTCCTCCGAAGTGGGGAATTCACCCCTCCACTTT

D gene: TRBD2
clone size: NA
J gene: TRBJ2-7
V gene: TRBV6-2/TRBV6-3
CDR3 protein: CASSPRTSGRFSRYEQYF
CDR3 DNA: TGTGCCAGCAGTCCTCGGACTAGCGGGAGGTTTTCACGCTACGAGCAGTACTTC

D gene: TRBD1
clone size: many
J gene: TRBJ2-7
V gene: TRBV7-2
CDR3 protein: CASSRDRGSEQYF
CDR3 DNA: TGTGCCAGCAGCCGGGACAGGGGTAGCGAGCAGTACTTC

D gene: TRBD2
clone size: NA
J gene: TRBJ2-3
V gene: TRBV20-1
CDR3 protein: CSAIVGLAGGYTDTQYF
CDR3 DNA: TGCAGTGCTATCGTCGGGCTAGCGGGAGGGTACACAGATACGCAGTATTTT

D gene: TRBD2
clone size: few
J gene: TRBJ2-1
V gene: TRBV12-3/TRBV12-4
CDR3 protein: CASSFERDAYNEQFF
CDR3 DNA: TGTGCCAGCAGTTTCGAGCGGGATGCCTACAATGAGCAGTTCTTC

D gene: NA
clone size: NA
J gene: TRBJ2-5
V gene: TRBV11-2
CDR3 protein: CASSFSGSETQYF
CDR3 DNA: TGTGCCAGCAGCTTTTCAGGGTCAGAGACCCAGTACTTC

D gene: NA
clone size: once
J gene: TRBJ2-1
V gene: TRBV7-9
CDR3 protein: CASSLGGAGTIYNEQFF
CDR3 DNA: TGTGCCAGCAGCTTAGGGGGGGCGGGAACGATCTACAATGAGCAGTTCTTC

D gene: NA
clone size: NA
J gene: TRBJ2-4
V gene: TRBV4-1
CDR3 protein: CASSHFPHAGKLAKNIQYF
CDR3 DNA: TGCGCCAGCAGCCACTTTCCCCACGCGGGAAAACTAGCCAAAAACATTCAGTACTTC

D gene: NA
clone size: NA
J gene: TRBJ2-1
V gene: TRBV27
CDR3 protein: CASSTGWLSNEQFF
CDR3 DNA: TGTGCCAGCAGTACGGGGTGGCTATCCAATGAGCAGTTCTTC

D gene: NA
clone size: NA
J gene: TRBJ2-1
V gene: TRBV7-2
CDR3 protein: CASSLDRASYNEQFF
CDR3 DNA: TGTGCCAGCAGCTTAGACAGGGCTTCCTACAATGAGCAGTTCTTC

D gene: NA
clone size: NA
J gene: TRBJ2-5
V gene: TRBV20-1
CDR3 protein: CSAPQGGIQETQYF
CDR3 DNA: TGCAGTGCTCCTCAGGGGGGGATTCAAGAGACCCAGTACTTC

D gene: NA
clone size: NA
J gene: TRBJ1-4
V gene: TRBV29-1
CDR3 protein: CSVGINEKLFF
CDR3 DNA: TGCAGCGTGGGGATAAATGAAAAACTGTTTTTT